The sequence of this TCR beta chain was determined in a study of shared clonotypes between healthy human individuals. The test was conducted at deep level. Libraries were prepared by immunoSEQ multiplex PCR; TCRdb keeps only in-frame clonotypes and omits some of them. The profile covers over a million clones, with 65% to 75% appearing a single time and around 1.5% taken by the ten largest. Germline CDR1 SGHTS, CDR2 YDEGEE. The CDR3 runs 16 residues. J gave up 0 bases and V 3 bases, and 7 bases lay outside the gene matches. The chain couples TRBV5-8 to TRBJ2-7, with 9 bases fitting TRBD1. This clonotype originated in a man younger than 30 in good health. The specimen was memory CD4+ T cells sorted from blood. As to subset: CD45RA-negative fraction. The DNA of the CDR3 is TGTGCCAGCAGCTCAGGGGACAGGGCCCACTCCTACGAGCAGTACTTC. It translates to CASSSGDRAHSYEQYF. Full variable domain (outside the CDR3, taken from reference TRBV5-8 and TRBJ2-7): EAGVTQSPTHLIKTRGQQATLRCSPISGHTSVYWYQQALGLGLQFLLWYDEGEERNRGNFPPRFSGRQFPNYSSELNVNALELEDSALYLCASSSGDRAHSYEQYFGPGTRLTVT.